The 25 T cell receptor beta chains listed next were all sequenced from one sample in a study of blood T cell repertoires in COVID-19 (dated by TCRdb to about 2020). The library was made by the immunoSEQ multiplex PCR assay. The clones in this table, taken by TCRdb from immuneACCESS, are in-frame only. Not every clone is retained; where verified, under half of the shortfall comes from an unresolved V gene, and the cause of the rest is unknown. Present in this sample are fewer than 150,000 clones, 78% of which were seen just once. 2.3% of the sample lies in the top ten. Sequencing input: peripheral blood. These receptors all stem from an older man with acute or convalescent COVID-19.

The V gene is TRBV2, the J gene TRBJ2-5, with D possibly being TRBD1 (7 bases). The CDR3 consists of 17 residues. V was shortened by 5 bases and J by 5 bases, with 24 bases between the two germline ends. Germline V gives CDR1 SNHLY, CDR2 FYNNEI. The CDR3 DNA is TGTGCCAGCAGTATTTTAAAGAGGGACAGACTAGATGAGACCCAGTACTTC. Its translation: CASSILKRDRLDETQYF.

This clone was found once. V is TRBV7-2 and J is TRBJ2-2, with D tentatively TRBD2 (6 bases). Germline CDR1 and CDR2: SGHTA and FQGNSA. V gave up 6 bases and J gave up 8 bases, with 13 bases separating them. This CDR3 region has 13 residues. The CDR3 sequence is CASSPWGEGELFF. The CDR3 DNA follows: TGTGCCAGCAGTCCGTGGGGGGAGGGGGAGCTGTTTTTT.

As DNA, the CDR3 is TGTGCCAGCTCACCGCCGGGACTAGCGTTTTTTAGTGAGCAGTTCTTC. Protein sequence: CASSPPGLAFFSEQFF. The chain carries TRBV18 and TRBJ2-1, with TRBD2 matching over 10 bases. CDR1 KGHSH and CDR2 LQKENI come from the germline V gene. This CDR3 is 16 amino acids long. After removal of 3 bases from V and 9 bases from J, the junction contained 11 bases not matched to a gene.

This clone showed up just once. The chain has TRBV11-2 and TRBJ2-1, with TRBD1 matching 7 bases. Germline lookup yields CDR1 SGHAT and CDR2 FQNNGV. J was trimmed by 1 base and V by 2 bases; bases with no gene match: 5. The CDR3 sequence is 16 residues long. CDR3 nucleotide sequence: TGTGCCAGCAGCTTACTGACAGGGAGATCCTACAATGAGCAGTTCTTC. Its protein is CASSLLTGRSYNEQFF. The whole variable domain, remainder taken from reference TRBV11-2 and TRBJ2-1, is EAGVAQSPRYKIIEKRQSVAFWCNPISGHATLYWYQQILGQGPKLLIQFQNNGVVDDSQLPKDRFSAERLKGVDSTLKIQPAKLEDSAVYLCASSLLTGRSYNEQFFGPGTRLTVL.

There are a few counts of this clone. The genes are TRBV5-8 and TRBJ2-5, with TRBD2 matching 9 bases. V shed 3 bases, J shed 4 bases, and the junction held 10 bases outside the gene matches. Germline lookup yields CDR1 SGHTS and CDR2 YDEGEE. The CDR3 totals 16 residues. CDR3 sequence (DNA): TGTGCCAGCAGCTCGCGGGGAGCGGGGGGCGGAGAGACCCAGTACTTC. Protein product: CASSSRGAGGGETQYF.

The J gene is TRBJ2-7, the V gene TRBV19, with 10 bases that match TRBD1. This CDR3 comprises 15 residues. The V segment lost 8 bases and the J segment 3 bases; nucleotides outside the gene matches: 10. CDR1 and CDR2 from the germline V gene are LNHDA and SQIVND (reference sequence). CDR3 region: CASLRGQGNDYEQYF. The CDR3 nucleotides are TGTGCCAGTCTACGGGGACAGGGGAACGACTACGAGCAGTACTTC.

V usage is TRBV7-2 and J usage is TRBJ1-5, with D uncertain. This CDR3 is 13 amino acids long. Germline CDR1 is SGHTA and CDR2 is FQGNSA. V gave up 6 bases and J gave up 0 bases, with 6 bases separating them. CDR3 DNA: TGTGCCAGCAGGCAGTTTAGCAATCAGCCCCAGCATTTT. Its protein is CASRQFSNQPQHF.

The V and J genes are TRBV15 and TRBJ2-1; the D gene is possibly TRBD2 (6 bases). V was trimmed by 0 bases and J by 2 bases, leaving 11 bases between them. In germline, CDR1 is LNHNV, CDR2 YYDKDF (reference sequence). This CDR3 region has 16 residues. In DNA form, the CDR3 reads TGTGCCACCAGCAGAGATCTGGTAGCGGCCTACAATGAGCAGTTCTTC. It encodes CATSRDLVAAYNEQFF.

This clone was recorded a few times. The chain has TRBV19 and TRBJ1-2; weak D call: TRBD1 (5 bases). The ends were cut back, 6 bases at V and 6 bases at J, with 14 bases in the middle. The CDR3 has 13 residues. Germline V lookup: CDR1 LNHDA, CDR2 SQIVND (reference sequence). CDR3 in amino acids: CASRMNAGHGYTF. The CDR3 nucleotides are TGTGCCAGTAGGATGAATGCAGGGCATGGCTACACCTTC.

This rearrangement joins TRBV7-9 to TRBJ1-2; no firm D call. Trimming took 4 bases from V and 0 from J, leaving 9 bases between them. The CDR3 runs 14 residues. CDR1 is SEHNR and CDR2 is FQNEAQ in the germline V gene (reference sequence). CDR3 amino acids: CASSSSPTNYGYTF. The CDR3 DNA is TGTGCCAGCAGCTCATCCCCCACTAACTATGGCTACACCTTC. The variable domain in full, with the rest retrieved from reference TRBV7-9 and TRBJ1-2, is DTGVSQNPRHKITKRGQNVTFRCDPISEHNRLYWYRQTLGQGPEFLTYFQNEAQLEKSRLLSDRFSAERPKGSFSTLEIQRTEQGDSAMYLCASSSSPTNYGYTFGSGTRLTVV.

The V call is TRBV5-1, the J call TRBJ1-1; D may be TRBD1 (5 bases). The V and J ends lost 6 bases and 1 base respectively, with 16 bases between them. Germline V CDR1 and CDR2: SGHRS, YFSETQ. CDR3 size: 15 residues. The CDR3 protein is CASNWAGPKNTEAFF. The CDR3 region has the DNA TGCGCCAGCAACTGGGCGGGACCCAAGAACACTGAAGCTTTCTTT.

The V and J genes are TRBV5-1 and TRBJ2-2, with 7 positions matching TRBD1. The V segment lost 3 bases and the J segment 1 base; nucleotides outside the gene matches: 3. The CDR3 has 15 residues. Germline CDR1 reads SGHRS; CDR2 reads YFSETQ. CDR3 sequence (DNA): TGCGCCAGCAGCTCGACAGGGAAGAACACCGGGGAGCTGTTTTTT. Amino acid sequence: CASSSTGKNTGELFF.

This clone has just one count. The chain carries TRBV5-6 and TRBJ2-7, with 10 bases that match TRBD2. The length of the CDR3 is 15 residues. Germline CDR1 and CDR2: SGHDT and YYEEEE. The V gene end was trimmed by 4 bases and the J gene end by 0 bases; junction bases not matched to a gene: 4. In DNA, the CDR3 is TGTGCCAGCAGCCCCCTAGCGGGGGCCTCCTACGAGCAGTACTTC. Translating gives CASSPLAGASYEQYF.

The rearrangement joins TRBV24-1 to TRBJ1-1; 7 bases are shared with TRBD1. CDR1 and CDR2 from the germline V gene are KGHDR and SFDVKD. CDR3 size: 15 residues. V lost 3 bases and J lost 1; bases outside the gene matches: 4. The CDR3 loop reads CATSDPRTGNTEAFF. CDR3 nucleotide sequence: TGTGCCACCAGTGATCCGAGGACAGGGAACACTGAAGCTTTCTTT.

V is TRBV4-3 and J is TRBJ1-5; 7 bases fit TRBD1. J gave up 4 bases and V 8 bases, and 8 bases lay outside the gene matches. CDR3 length equals 14 residues. The V gene's germline CDR1 is LGHNA and CDR2 YSLEER. DNA of the CDR3: TGCGCCAGCGCCCGACAGGGTTTTAATCAGCCCCAGCATTTT. Protein product: CASARQGFNQPQHF.

The chain joins TRBV2 to TRBJ1-4; 10 positions match TRBD1. Germline CDR1 is SNHLY and CDR2 is FYNNEI. V trimming: 7 bases; J trimming: 9 bases; junction bases outside the gene matches: 8. The CDR3 is 14 amino acids. The CDR3 DNA reads as TGTGCCAGCACGGAGGGGACAGGGGATAAAAAACTGTTTTTT. Protein sequence: CASTEGTGDKKLFF.

The J gene is TRBJ1-2, the V gene TRBV6-5; 9 bases align to TRBD1. The CDR3 totals 15 residues. Per the germline V gene, CDR1 is MNHEY and CDR2 is SVGAGI. V shed 6 bases, J shed 3 bases, and the junction held 8 bases outside the gene matches. The CDR3 DNA reads as TGTGCCAGCAGCCGTAGGGGACAGGGCCACTATGGCTACACCTTC. It specifies CASSRRGQGHYGYTF.

This chain joins TRBV18 and TRBJ2-1; no definite D call. CDR1 is KGHSH, CDR2 LQKENI, per germline. V lost 1 base to trimming and J lost 7 bases, with 8 bases between them. This CDR3 region has 13 residues. CDR3 loop: CASSPLLRNEQFF. CDR3 sequence (DNA): TGTGCCAGCTCACCACTGTTGCGAAATGAGCAGTTCTTC.

This clone was recorded at least ten times. This chain connects TRBV7-8 to TRBJ1-2, with D possibly matching TRBD1 (6 bases). From germline, CDR1 is SGHVS and CDR2 FQNEAQ. This CDR3 comprises 13 residues. Trimming removed 1 base at V and 7 bases at J, with 10 bases between. The CDR3: CASSLDRQAGYTF. The CDR3 nucleotides are TGTGCCAGCAGCTTAGATAGACAGGCTGGCTACACCTTC.

This chain links TRBV6-2 or TRBV6-3 with TRBJ1-2, with 8 bases identical to TRBD1. The CDR3 runs to 16 residues. The germline V gene encodes CDR1 MNHEY and CDR2 SVGEGT. The trim removed 5 bases at V and 0 bases at J, leaving 8 bases unmatched. CDR3 DNA: TGTGCCAGCAGTACCACCGGACAGGGAACTAACTATGGCTACACCTTC. Residues: CASSTTGQGTNYGYTF.

V and J are TRBV6-2 or TRBV6-3 and TRBJ2-5; 8 nucleotides align to TRBD2. The CDR3 totals 17 residues. J was trimmed by 7 bases and V by 2 bases; bases with no gene match: 15. Germline assignment: CDR1 MNHEY and CDR2 SVGEGT. The DNA of the CDR3 is TGTGCCAGCAGTTACGATCCGGGTAGCGGGGAAGAAGGGACCCAGTACTTC. It specifies CASSYDPGSGEEGTQYF.

The chain carries TRBV18 and TRBJ1-2; the D is unclear. The length of the CDR3 is 15 residues. CDR1 and CDR2 from the germline V gene are KGHSH and LQKENI. Trimming stripped 2 bases from V and 1 base from J, with 11 bases between. CDR3 sequence reads: CASSPGQSLNYGYTF. The CDR3 nucleotides read TGTGCCAGCTCACCAGGGCAGAGTCTTAACTATGGCTACACCTTC.

This clone was recorded once. J is TRBJ2-5 and V is TRBV18; 11 nucleotides line up with TRBD1. The J segment lost 1 base and the V segment lost 6 bases, leaving 1 base of the junction unmatched. The CDR3 totals 14 residues. The germline V gene encodes CDR1 KGHSH and CDR2 LQKENI. CDR3 coding DNA: TGTGCCAGCTCGGGGACAGGGGGCCAAGAGACCCAGTACTTC. Translated, it gives CASSGTGGQETQYF.

J is TRBJ1-6 and V is TRBV30; D unclear. From germline, CDR1 is GTSNPN and CDR2 SVGIG (reference sequence). This CDR3 comprises 14 residues. Trimming removed 0 bases from V and 9 bases from J, with 12 bases in between. CDR3 loop: CAWSVTQGGSPLHF. The CDR3 nucleotides read TGTGCCTGGAGTGTAACTCAAGGCGGTTCACCCCTCCACTTT.

The chain joins TRBV5-1 to TRBJ1-1; weak D call: TRBD1 (6 bases). Trimming removed 0 bases at V and 7 bases at J, with 10 bases between. Looked up from germline, CDR1 is SGHRS and CDR2 is YFSETQ. CDR3 length: 13 amino acids. Here the CDR3 reads CASSLDRDGEAFF. CDR3 in DNA: TGCGCCAGCAGCTTGGACAGGGACGGTGAAGCTTTCTTT.